Listed here is a single TCR beta chain. The data belong to a study of blood T cell repertoires in COVID-19. The CDR3 has 16 residues. The V gene's germline CDR1 is KGHSH and CDR2 LQKENI. Trimming took 4 bases from V and 7 from J; bases not matched to a gene: 9. The data were produced by immunoSEQ multiplex PCR, yet TCRdb's version contains in-frame clones alone and is incomplete. The sample comprises fewer than 75,000 clones, over 75% of which are singletons, and under 5% rests with the top ten. The source is a man in his 70s with acute or convalescent COVID-19. V usage is TRBV18 and J usage is TRBJ2-1; the match to TRBD1 covers 11 bases. Sequenced sample: peripheral blood. CDR3 protein: CASSRAGTGGWNEQFF. The DNA for the CDR3 is TGTGCCAGCTCACGAGCTGGGACAGGGGGATGGAATGAGCAGTTCTTC.